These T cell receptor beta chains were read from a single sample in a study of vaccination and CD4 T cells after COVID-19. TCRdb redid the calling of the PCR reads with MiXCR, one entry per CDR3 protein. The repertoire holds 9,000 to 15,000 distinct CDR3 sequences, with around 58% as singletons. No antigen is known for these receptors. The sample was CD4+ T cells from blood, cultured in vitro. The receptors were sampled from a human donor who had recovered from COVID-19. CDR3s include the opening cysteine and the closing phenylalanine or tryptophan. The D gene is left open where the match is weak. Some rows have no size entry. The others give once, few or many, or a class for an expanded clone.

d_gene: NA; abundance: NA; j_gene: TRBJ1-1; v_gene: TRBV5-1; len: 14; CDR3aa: CASSLPETNTEAFF; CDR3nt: TGCGCCAGCAGCTTGCCCGAGACGAACACTGAAGCTTTCTTT
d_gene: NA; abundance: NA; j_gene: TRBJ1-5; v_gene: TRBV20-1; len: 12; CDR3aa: CSARVGFQPQHF; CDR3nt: TGCAGTGCTAGAGTAGGATTTCAGCCCCAGCATTTT
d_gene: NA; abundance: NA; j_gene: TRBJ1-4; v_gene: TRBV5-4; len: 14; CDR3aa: CASSLRQGDEKLFF; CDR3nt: TGTGCCAGCAGCTTAAGGCAGGGTGATGAAAAACTGTTTTTT
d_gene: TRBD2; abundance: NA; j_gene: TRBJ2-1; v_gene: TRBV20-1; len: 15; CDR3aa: CSASGQLAGAVEQFF; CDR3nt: TGCAGTGCTAGTGGTCAGCTAGCGGGAGCGGTTGAGCAGTTCTTC
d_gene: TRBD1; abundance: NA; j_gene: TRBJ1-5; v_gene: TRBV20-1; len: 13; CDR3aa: CSAGDRGHQPQHF; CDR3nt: TGCAGTGCTGGAGACAGGGGCCATCAGCCCCAGCATTTT
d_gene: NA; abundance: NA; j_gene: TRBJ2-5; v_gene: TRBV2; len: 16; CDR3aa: CASSEETWQGRLTQYF; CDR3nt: TGTGCCAGCAGTGAAGAAACTTGGCAGGGACGATTGACCCAGTACTTC
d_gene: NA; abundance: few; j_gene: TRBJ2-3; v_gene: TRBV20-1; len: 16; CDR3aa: CSAIMQRLASTDTQYF; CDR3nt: TGCAGTGCTATAATGCAGCGTTTGGCTAGCACAGATACGCAGTATTTT
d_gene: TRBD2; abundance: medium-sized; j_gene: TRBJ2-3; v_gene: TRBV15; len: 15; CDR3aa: CATSTGLADSDTQYF; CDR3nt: TGTGCCACCAGCACGGGACTAGCGGACTCAGATACGCAGTATTTT
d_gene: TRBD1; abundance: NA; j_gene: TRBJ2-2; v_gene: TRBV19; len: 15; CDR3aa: CASSGDRENTGELFF; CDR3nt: TGTGCCAGTAGTGGGGACAGGGAGAACACCGGGGAGCTGTTTTTT
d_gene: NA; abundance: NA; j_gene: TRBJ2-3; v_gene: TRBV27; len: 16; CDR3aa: CASSSRGVLGTDTQYF; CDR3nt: TGTGCCAGCAGTTCTAGGGGCGTCTTGGGAACAGATACGCAGTATTTT
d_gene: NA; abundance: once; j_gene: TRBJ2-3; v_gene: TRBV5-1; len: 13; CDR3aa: CASSFKSTDTQYF; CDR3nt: TGCGCCAGCAGCTTCAAGAGCACAGATACGCAGTATTTT
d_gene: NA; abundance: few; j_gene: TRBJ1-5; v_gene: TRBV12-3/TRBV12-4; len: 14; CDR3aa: CASRLAGLDQPQHF; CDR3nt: TGTGCCAGCAGATTAGCGGGGCTGGATCAGCCCCAGCATTTT
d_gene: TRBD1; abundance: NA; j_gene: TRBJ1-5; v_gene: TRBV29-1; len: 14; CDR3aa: CSAVTGSVNQPQHF; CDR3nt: TGCAGCGCCGTGACAGGGTCGGTCAATCAGCCCCAGCATTTT
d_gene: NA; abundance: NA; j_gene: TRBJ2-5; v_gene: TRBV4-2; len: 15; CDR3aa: CASSPTSSLQETQYF; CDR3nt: TGTGCCAGCAGCCCTACAAGTAGCCTTCAAGAGACCCAGTACTTC
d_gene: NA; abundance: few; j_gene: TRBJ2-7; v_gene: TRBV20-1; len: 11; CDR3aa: CSAAAVLREYF; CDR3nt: TGCAGTGCGGCCGCAGTGCTCAGGGAGTACTTC
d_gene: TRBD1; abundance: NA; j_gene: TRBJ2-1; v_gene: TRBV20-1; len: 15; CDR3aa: CSAPDRGRLGDEQFF; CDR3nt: TGCAGTGCCCCCGACAGGGGGCGATTGGGGGATGAGCAGTTCTTC
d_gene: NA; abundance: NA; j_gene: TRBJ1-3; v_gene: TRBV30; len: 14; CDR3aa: CAWSHGGARNTIYF; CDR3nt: TGTGCCTGGAGCCACGGAGGGGCAAGAAACACCATATATTTT
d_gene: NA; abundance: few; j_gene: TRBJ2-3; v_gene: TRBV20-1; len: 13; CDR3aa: CSASGGARDTQYF; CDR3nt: TGCAGTGCTAGTGGGGGGGCCAGGGATACGCAGTATTTT
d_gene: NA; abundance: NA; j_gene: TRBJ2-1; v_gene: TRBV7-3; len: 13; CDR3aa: CASSSGPPNEQFF; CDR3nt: TGTGCCAGCAGCTCGGGGCCCCCCAATGAGCAGTTCTTC
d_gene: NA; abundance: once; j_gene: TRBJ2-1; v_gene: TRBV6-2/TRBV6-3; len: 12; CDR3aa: CASNPGVGEQFF; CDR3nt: TGTGCCAGCAACCCGGGGGTGGGTGAGCAGTTCTTC
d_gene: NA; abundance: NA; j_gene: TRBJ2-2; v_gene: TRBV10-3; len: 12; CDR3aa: CAISGSAGELFF; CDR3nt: TGTGCCATCAGCGGCTCAGCCGGGGAGCTGTTTTTT
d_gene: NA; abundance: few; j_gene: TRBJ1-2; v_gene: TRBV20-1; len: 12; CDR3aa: CSASTESYGYTF; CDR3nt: TGCAGTGCTAGTACAGAGTCCTATGGCTACACCTTC
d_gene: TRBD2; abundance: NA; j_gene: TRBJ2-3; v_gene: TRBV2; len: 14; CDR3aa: CASTLAGVADTQYF; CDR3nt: TGTGCCAGCACCCTAGCGGGAGTCGCAGATACGCAGTATTTT
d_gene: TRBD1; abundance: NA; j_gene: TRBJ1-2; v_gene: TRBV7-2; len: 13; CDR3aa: CASSLGQTPGYTF; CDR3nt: TGTGCCAGCAGCTTGGGACAGACCCCTGGCTACACCTTC
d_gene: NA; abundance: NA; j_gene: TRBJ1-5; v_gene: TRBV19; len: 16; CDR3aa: CASSIVGPDSNQPQHF; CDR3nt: TGTGCCAGTAGTATAGTCGGGCCGGACAGCAATCAGCCCCAGCATTTT
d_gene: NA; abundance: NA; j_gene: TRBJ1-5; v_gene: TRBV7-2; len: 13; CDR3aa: CASSQIGNQPQHF; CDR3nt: TGTGCCAGCAGCCAGATCGGCAATCAGCCCCAGCATTTT
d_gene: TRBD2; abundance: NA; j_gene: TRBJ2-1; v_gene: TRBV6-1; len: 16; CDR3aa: CASTETFSGRNDEQFF; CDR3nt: TGTGCCAGTACCGAAACTTTTAGCGGGAGAAATGATGAGCAGTTCTTC
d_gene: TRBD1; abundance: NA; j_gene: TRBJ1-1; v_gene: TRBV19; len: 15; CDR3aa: CASSNPGTGGTEAFF; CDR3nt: TGTGCCAGTAGTAACCCCGGGACAGGGGGGACTGAAGCTTTCTTT
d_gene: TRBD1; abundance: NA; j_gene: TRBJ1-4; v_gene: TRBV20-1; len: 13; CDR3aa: CSASDRANEKLFF; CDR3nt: TGCAGTGCCTCTGACAGGGCTAATGAAAAACTGTTTTTT
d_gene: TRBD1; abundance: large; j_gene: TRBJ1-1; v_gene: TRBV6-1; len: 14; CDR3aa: CATAVNRGGAEAFF; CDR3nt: TGTGCCACCGCAGTCAACAGGGGTGGGGCTGAAGCTTTCTTT
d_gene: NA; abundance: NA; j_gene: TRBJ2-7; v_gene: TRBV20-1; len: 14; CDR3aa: CSARDFRTVYEQYF; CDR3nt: TGCAGTGCTAGAGATTTCAGGACAGTGTACGAGCAGTACTTC
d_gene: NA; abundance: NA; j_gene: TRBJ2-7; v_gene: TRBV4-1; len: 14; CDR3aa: CASSRQRYSYEQYF; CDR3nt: TGCGCCAGCAGCCGCCAGCGGTATTCCTACGAGCAGTACTTC
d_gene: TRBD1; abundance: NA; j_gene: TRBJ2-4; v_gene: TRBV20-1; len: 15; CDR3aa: CSATTGQLAKNIQYF; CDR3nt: TGCAGTGCCACGACAGGGCAGCTAGCCAAAAACATTCAGTACTTC